This entry is about one TCR beta chain. The antigen this receptor binds is unknown. No clone much larger than this one lies a single base away; base qualities are absent. These data are taken from a study of blood T cells in healthy people across ages (dated by TCRdb to the mid-2010s). Background for the entire study: Template switching captured roughly one uniquely barcoded TCR beta cDNA molecule per two T cells in model experiments. Donors of different ages were randomly distributed across sequencing lanes to avoid experimental bias. The donors were split into four age groups: young (average 16 years), middle-aged (nearly 40), aged (more than 60) and long-lived (roughly 80). Using the same blood draw, the study looked at two additional independent replicas of 1 million unique cDNA reads for two donors, one aged 18 to 29 and the other aged 80 or older. The study measured age-related changes in TCR beta repertoire diversity using deep sequencing normalized with unique cDNA molecular identifiers.

Library preparation used 5' RACE. TCRdb shows the sequencer as Illumina HiSeq 2500. A second PCR of 7 to 11 cycles was performed with a sample-barcoded 5' primer and a J-beta primer mix. A unique molecular identifier was introduced onto each TCR beta cDNA molecule by a template-switch 5' adaptor carrying 12 random nucleotides. At least 2.5 million CDR3-containing paired-end reads were obtained from each sample. First-strand cDNA synthesis was performed from all RNA using the Mint cDNA synthesis kit, with priming by a TRBC-specific oligonucleotide. After uracil-DNA glycosylase treatment, a first 18-cycle PCR used universal primers M1SS and BC2_uni_R on all cDNA. Per the original workflow: Each sample was normalized by randomly selecting 1 million high-quality reads, each carrying a distinct molecular identifier. Reads sharing molecular identifiers were discarded rather than binned into consensus sequences. CDR3 identification, clonotype clustering and error correction used MiTCR with a Q25 quality threshold and the strictest error-elimination algorithm. Lower-bound total TCR beta diversity was estimated with a nonparametric unseen species model using Euler transformation. TCRdb itself trimmed the public reads at Q25 with fastp, ran MiXCR and retained productive beta chains. CDR3 protein duplicates are merged, each entry listing the most common genes and DNA. These V and J calls originate from TCRdb's pipeline instead of the authors' own analysis. Present in this sample are about 900,000 distinct CDR3 sequences, approximately 67% of which were seen just once. The ten largest clonotypes hold roughly 26% of the sample.

The germline V gene supplies CDR1 SNHLY and CDR2 FYNNEI. Including cysteine and phenylalanine, the CDR3 has 14 amino acids. Left in the record is the CDR3 DNA by itself, 42 bases read in frame from the first base. V and J are truncated by 4 bases and 2 bases respectively, leaving an intervening sequence of 11 bases. What the research found in general, with its limitations: The percentage of naive T cells measured by flow cytometry correlated strongly with observed TCR beta diversity. Estimates of total diversity based on one million sequenced T cells were regarded as lower bounds and as underestimates. Because profiling used bulk unsorted PBMCs, naive and antigen-experienced compartments could not be compared conclusively. Because donor CMV infection status was unknown, age-related changes in expanded clonotypes were potentially confounded. The long-lived group showed more naive CD4+ T cells, fewer expanded clones and increased TCR diversity than the aged group, suggesting age selection. Observed TCR beta diversity per million T cells fell roughly linearly with age, and a significant reduction was already apparent by age approximately 40.

The donors were some 36 Caucasian individuals from Russia, aged 6 to 90 years, who were systemically healthy. Each donor gave roughly 9 milliliters of peripheral blood, drawn into EDTA-treated Vacutainer tubes. PBMCs were isolated by Ficoll-Paque density-gradient centrifugation, with at least 7 million obtained per sample. Trizol reagent was used to extract total RNA from the PBMCs, yielding at least 5 micrograms per sample. Naive CD45RAhigh/CD27high T cell percentages were measured by flow cytometry on a PBMC aliquot from every donor. This clonotype was obtained from a man aged 30-40 years in good health. Sequencing was carried out using blood. The sequence links TRBV2 to TRBJ1-2, and the D gene may be TRBD1, 5 bases matching. The nucleotides read TGTGCCAGCAGTGTAGACAGCTCGAACTATGGCTACACCTTC. This codes for CASSVDSSNYGYTF.